This entry lists 26 T cell receptor beta chains sequenced from one sample in a study of blood T cells in healthy people across ages. A sample-barcoded 5' primer and a J-beta primer mix were used in a second PCR of about 7 to 12 cycles. TCRdb fed the 5' RACE reads into MiXCR, producing one record per CDR3 protein. Of about 1.1 million distinct CDR3 sequences listed, around two fifths were seen once; the top ten hold around 12%. Sequencing was done on a sample of blood. These receptors all stem from a man between 18 and 29 years old in good health.

The V call is TRBV24-1, the J call TRBJ2-5; TRBD1 agrees at 10 bases. J lost 2 bases, V lost 5 bases, and 7 bases had no gene match. The CDR3 sequence is 16 residues long. The V gene's germline CDR1 is KGHDR and CDR2 SFDVKD. The CDR3 loop is CATSVYRDRGQETQYF. The CDR3 DNA reads as TGTGCCACCAGTGTCTACCGGGACAGGGGACAAGAGACCCAGTACTTC.

This clonotype has just a few counts. V gene TRBV11-2 combines with J gene TRBJ2-5; a weak D match, TRBD1 (6 bases). Germline-derived CDR1 and CDR2 are SGHAT and FQNNGV. The CDR3 has 16 residues. Trimming pared 3 bases from V and 0 bases from J, leaving 14 bases between. Here the CDR3 reads CASSLLRGRYQETQYF. DNA of the CDR3: TGTGCCAGCAGCTTGCTCAGGGGTCGGTACCAAGAGACCCAGTACTTC.

The chain recombines TRBV20-1 with TRBJ2-7; 7 nucleotides agree with TRBD2. The J call may be mistaken, given a closer DNA end match to TRBJ2-4. This CDR3 has 15 amino acids. Germline values: CDR1 DFQATT, CDR2 SNEGSKA (reference sequence). In DNA form, the CDR3 reads TGCAGTGCTAGTGCAGGACGGGGGGTAAAAAACATTCAGTACTTC. Amino acid sequence: CSASAGRGVKNIQYF.

J is TRBJ2-3 and V is TRBV7-2, with D possibly matching TRBD2 (6 bases). Germline-derived CDR1 and CDR2 are SGHTA and FQGNSA. CDR3 length: 16 amino acids. Trimming took off 3 bases at V and 1 base at J, with 14 bases between the two ends. CDR3 loop: CASSFRSGGGTDTQYF. Written as DNA, the CDR3 is TGTGCCAGCAGCTTTCGTAGCGGCGGGGGCACAGATACGCAGTATTTT.

Comment on this clonotype: A read error may produce the germline difference seen at one junction end. J is TRBJ1-2 and V is TRBV4-2; D ambiguous. Germline CDR1 is LGHNA and CDR2 is YNFKEQ. The CDR3 runs to 14 residues. The CDR3 loop is CASSQGQTSYDYTF. The CDR3 DNA reads as TGTGCCAGCAGCCAAGGCCAGACAAGCTATGACTACACCTTC.

The V call is TRBV9, the J call TRBJ1-5; D gene unclear. CDR1 is SGDLS and CDR2 is YYNGEE in the germline V gene. The CDR3 spans 14 residues. V shed 7 bases and J shed 0 bases, with 11 bases lying between them. The CDR3 region has the DNA TGTGCCAGCGGGAGAGGCAATAGCAATCAGCCCCAGCATTTT. This sequence encodes CASGRGNSNQPQHF.

This clonotype was counted ten times or more. The chain recombines TRBV20-1 with TRBJ1-5; D is ambiguous. The CDR3 spans 11 residues. V lost 3 bases, J lost 1 base, and 1 base lay in between. Per the germline V gene, CDR1 is DFQATT and CDR2 is SNEGSKA (reference sequence). The CDR3 DNA follows: TGCAGTGCTAGCAGCAATCAGCCCCAGCATTTT. The encoded protein is CSASSNQPQHF.

The rearrangement uses TRBV5-1 and TRBJ1-2; D might be TRBD1 (5 bases). The CDR3 covers 17 residues. Germline CDR1 SGHRS, CDR2 YFSETQ. V lost 0 bases and J lost 4, with 19 bases in between. The CDR3 DNA is TGCGCCAGCAGCTTGGGCGGCGGACATCCTAGGGGCTATGGCTACACCTTC. Amino acid sequence: CASSLGGGHPRGYGYTF.

This clonotype was recorded a few times. J is TRBJ1-1 and V is TRBV10-3; 9 nucleotides agree with TRBD1. The CDR3 sequence is 19 residues long. Germline CDR1 reads ENHRY; CDR2 reads SYGVKD. V gave up 2 bases and J gave up 1 base; unmatched junction bases: 14. The DNA of the CDR3 is TGTGCCATCAGTGAGCCCGGGAGGGACAGGGCGGATGGGAACACTGAAGCTTTCTTT. As protein: CAISEPGRDRADGNTEAFF.

This clonotype was picked up a small number of times. The rearrangement uses TRBV10-3 and TRBJ2-5; D gene uncertain. V shed 3 bases and J shed 4 bases, with 9 bases lying between them. This CDR3 contains 13 residues. Germline CDR1 reads ENHRY; CDR2 reads SYGVKD. CDR3 region: CAISEGSPETQYF. CDR3 coding DNA: TGTGCCATCAGTGAAGGCAGCCCAGAGACCCAGTACTTC.

This sequence joins TRBV5-1 and TRBJ2-1; D is perhaps TRBD2 (5 bases). This CDR3 has 14 residues. Trimming took 5 bases from V and 6 from J, leaving 15 bases between them. Germline values: CDR1 SGHRS, CDR2 YFSETQ. The chain's CDR3 is CASSIRERLNEQFF. The CDR3 DNA reads TGCGCCAGCAGTATAAGGGAGCGACTCAATGAGCAGTTCTTC.

As concerns this clonotype: One end of the junction is discordant with germline, which a read error may explain. The chain combines TRBV6-6 with TRBJ1-5; D gene unclear. Germline loops: CDR1 MNHNY, CDR2 SVGAGI (reference sequence). CDR3 size: 14 residues. CDR3 amino acids: CAGSYAGEDQPQHF. In nucleotides, the CDR3 is TGTGCCGGCAGTTACGCGGGTGAGGATCAGCCCCAGCATTTT.

In its sample, this clonotype was seen a few times. This sequence joins TRBV5-1 and TRBJ2-1; the D is unclear. Germline V gives CDR1 SGHRS, CDR2 YFSETQ. This CDR3 is built from 13 residues. Trimming left V 0 bases short and J 9 bases short, with 10 bases between. The CDR3 nucleotides are TGCGCCAGCAGCTTGGGCGTGAGGAGTGAGCAGTTCTTC. Its protein is CASSLGVRSEQFF.

This clonotype was counted a single time. The chain employs TRBV3-1 and TRBJ2-5; possible D gene TRBD2, 6 bases. The V and J ends lost 5 bases and 4 bases respectively, with 11 bases between them. Germline lookup yields CDR1 LGHDT and CDR2 YNNKEL (reference sequence). The CDR3 has 13 residues. The CDR3 here is CASSRLDGETQYF. CDR3 nucleotides: TGTGCCAGCAGCAGACTAGACGGAGAGACCCAGTACTTC.

This clonotype was counted a few times. The V call is TRBV6-1, the J call TRBJ2-1, with 11 bases identical to TRBD2. The CDR3 runs to 12 residues. The V segment lost 7 bases and the J segment 14 bases; nucleotides outside the gene matches: 7. Germline assignment: CDR1 MNHNS and CDR2 SASEGT. In DNA, the CDR3 is TGTGCCAGCACCTTAGCGGGGGGGCGGAAGTTCTTC. Translating it yields CASTLAGGRKFF.

CDR3 DNA sequence: TGCGCCAGCCGGAGACAGGGGGGTTCCTACAATGAGCAGTTCTTC. It translates to CASRRQGGSYNEQFF. This chain uses TRBV5-1 with TRBJ2-1; 9 bases fit TRBD1. CDR3 length: 15 residues. After removal of 7 bases from V and 1 base from J, the junction contained 6 bases not matched to a gene. The germline V gene has CDR1 SGHRS and CDR2 YFSETQ.

This clonotype was counted between two and nine times. V usage is TRBV12-3 or TRBV12-4 and J usage is TRBJ2-4, with D possibly matching TRBD1 (6 bases). The CDR3 is made up of 14 amino acids. V shed 2 bases and J shed 5 bases, with 10 bases lying between them. The CDR3 DNA sequence: TGTGCCAGCAGTTTACAGGGGCGGCAAAACATTCAGTACTTC. Encoded protein: CASSLQGRQNIQYF.

This clonotype was recorded at least ten times. The V call is TRBV12-3 or TRBV12-4, the J call TRBJ2-1, with D uncertain. The CDR3 runs 12 residues. Trimming stripped 3 bases from V and 7 bases from J, with 7 bases between. The CDR3 here is CASSFGANEQFF. The CDR3 nucleotides read TGTGCCAGCAGTTTTGGTGCGAATGAGCAGTTCTTC.

This clonotype was counted between two and nine times. This chain uses TRBV5-5 with TRBJ1-2, with 9 bases fitting TRBD1. The CDR3 extends over 14 amino acids. After removal of 4 bases from V and 4 bases from J, the junction contained 5 bases not matched to a gene. In germline, CDR1 is SGHKS, CDR2 YYEKEE (reference sequence). Written as DNA, the CDR3 is TGTGCCAGCAGCAGAGGGACAGGGACCTATGGCTACACCTTC. It encodes CASSRGTGTYGYTF.

The J gene is TRBJ2-1, the V gene TRBV12-3 or TRBV12-4; the D is unclear. The DNA end is a closer match to TRBJ2-7, so the J assignment may be wrong. CDR3 length: 18 amino acids. This CDR3 reads CASSLVPFRESSYNEQYF. CDR3 nucleotide sequence: TGTGCCAGCAGTTTAGTTCCCTTTCGCGAGAGCTCCTACAATGAGCAGTACTTC.

J is TRBJ1-2 and V is TRBV7-9, with unresolved D. The CDR3 totals 11 residues. In germline, CDR1 is SEHNR, CDR2 FQNEAQ (reference sequence). V gave up 3 bases and J gave up 8 bases, with 7 bases separating them. In DNA, the CDR3 is TGTGCCAGCAGCTTTGGTCAGGGCTACACCTTC. Protein: CASSFGQGYTF.

This clonotype has only a few counts. This chain joins TRBV3-1 and TRBJ1-1; no clear D. Germline V gene sequence: CDR1 LGHDT, CDR2 YNNKEL (reference sequence). This CDR3 region has 16 residues. The germline V and J ends were trimmed by 2 bases and 4 bases, with 17 bases remaining between them. The CDR3 DNA sequence: TGTGCCAGCAGCCAAAAAGGACCCCTACGGGGCACTGAAGCTTTCTTT. Encoded protein: CASSQKGPLRGTEAFF.

The rearrangement links TRBV5-1 to TRBJ2-5; D possibly corresponds to TRBD1 (5 bases). The CDR3 is made up of 15 amino acids. CDR1 is SGHRS and CDR2 is YFSETQ in the germline V gene. V lost 3 bases and J 0 bases, leaving 12 bases between the germline ends. CDR3 nucleotides: TGCGCCAGCAGCTCGTTGGACACGTACCAAGAGACCCAGTACTTC. It encodes CASSSLDTYQETQYF.

The chain recombines TRBV12-3 or TRBV12-4 with TRBJ1-2, with a weak D call TRBD1 (6 bases). This CDR3 region has 16 residues. V was cut by 3 bases and J by 1 base, with 15 bases left in between. The CDR3 protein is CASSFIGGRDNYGYTF. The CDR3 nucleotides read TGTGCCAGCAGTTTCATCGGGGGGCGAGATAACTATGGCTACACCTTC.

In regard to this clonotype: One junction end disagrees with the germline gene, perhaps due to a read error. This chain connects TRBV5-6 to TRBJ2-1; D not certain. The CDR3 is 13 residues long. The germline V gene encodes CDR1 SGHDT and CDR2 YYEEEE. The CDR3 loop is CANSLGSVNEQFF. The CDR3 coding sequence is TGTGCCAACAGCTTAGGGTCCGTCAATGAGCAGTTCTTC.

The CDR3: CSEDGKDGYTF. CDR3 sequence (DNA): TGCAGCGAGGACGGAAAAGATGGCTACACCTTC. This chain uses TRBV29-1 with TRBJ1-2; D is unclear. From germline, CDR1 is SQVTM and CDR2 ANQGSEA. CDR3 length: 11 amino acids. Between the trimmed V and J ends, which lost 7 bases and 6 bases, there was a span of 12 bases.